These T cell receptor beta chains were read from a single sample in a study of T cells in Graves' hyperthyroidism and ophthalmopathy. TCRdb independently ran MiXCR on the multiplex PCR reads; one entry per CDR3 protein. The sample lists over 700,000 distinct CDR3 sequences; roughly 40% were seen once. Source material: blood. These TCRs come from a man aged 18 to 29 with Graves' hyperthyroidism. Both conserved end residues are part of each CDR3. A D gene is named only where the DNA matches it firmly. Expanded clones get a size class; other rows say once, few or many, or leave the size out.

>TRBJ1-2|.|.|TRBV14
CASSQSWGWDGYTF
TGTGCCAGCTCACAATCATGGGGGTGGGATGGCTACACCTTC
>TRBJ2-7|TRBD1|few|TRBV11-2
CASSSWDRGMFKEQYF
TGTGCCAGCAGCTCCTGGGACAGGGGCATGTTTAAGGAGCAGTACTTC
>TRBJ1-1|TRBD1|once|TRBV11-1
CASSQGANTEVFF
TGTGCCAGCAGTCAGGGGGCCAACACTGAAGTTTTCTTT
>TRBJ2-5|.|many|TRBV7-9
CASSPYFAGRETQYF
TGTGCCAGCAGCCCCTATTTTGCGGGCCGCGAGACCCAGTACTTC
>TRBJ2-5|TRBD2|many|TRBV11-3
CASSLGLAEIQETQYF
TGTGCCAGCAGCTTAGGACTAGCGGAGATCCAAGAGACCCAGTACTTC
>TRBJ2-7|TRBD1|many|TRBV29-1
CSTSGTGVNEQYF
TGCAGCACCTCTGGGACAGGGGTAAACGAGCAGTACTTC
>TRBJ2-6|.|.|TRBV10-3
CAISVELGSGANVLTF
TGTGCCATCAGCGTTGAACTGGGCTCTGGGGCCAACGTCCTGACTTTC
>TRBJ1-1|.|many|TRBV7-9
CASSLGGDTEAFF
TGTGCCAGCAGCCTCGGAGGGGACACTGAAGCTTTCTTT
>TRBJ2-3|TRBD1|once|TRBV15
CASRSTRDSLTDTQYF
TGTGCCAGCAGATCGACCCGGGACAGCCTCACAGATACGCAGTATTTT
>TRBJ1-1|.|many|TRBV2
CASSVRGRNTEAFF
TGTGCCAGCAGTGTCAGGGGCCGGAACACTGAAGCTTTCTTT
>TRBJ2-5|TRBD1|few|TRBV6-5
CASSFGTGELETQYF
TGTGCCAGCAGTTTCGGGACAGGGGAGTTAGAGACCCAGTACTTC
>TRBJ2-2|.|.|TRBV4-1
CASRDLVVNTGELFF
TGCGCCAGCAGAGACTTGGTTGTGAACACCGGGGAGCTGTTTTTT
>TRBJ2-7|TRBD2|.|TRBV9
CASSQATGGPSGQYF
TGTGCCAGCAGCCAAGCTACGGGAGGGCCAAGCGGGCAGTACTTC
>TRBJ1-1|.|many|TRBV19
CASSLPGLEAFF
TGTGCCAGTAGTCTACCGGGACTGGAAGCTTTCTTT
>TRBJ1-2|.|.|TRBV12-3/TRBV12-4
CASSSGAGYTF
TGTGCCAGCAGCTCAGGGGCCGGCTACACCTTC
>TRBJ1-1|.|.|TRBV21-1
CASSIQGTANTEAFF
TGTGCCAGCAGCATACAGGGGACAGCGAACACTGAAGCTTTCTTT
>TRBJ2-7|TRBD2|.|TRBV15
CATSRDRGVDYEQYF
TGTGCCACCAGCAGAGATCGGGGGGTCGACTACGAGCAGTACTTC
>TRBJ1-5|TRBD1|many|TRBV6-5
CASSYGTGYQPQHF
TGTGCCAGCAGTTACGGGACAGGGTATCAGCCCCAGCATTTT
>TRBJ2-6|TRBD1|.|TRBV7-3
CSSSLEPGQPSGANVLTF
TGTTCCAGCAGCTTAGAGCCGGGACAGCCCTCTGGGGCCAACGTCTTGACTTTC
>TRBJ2-2|TRBD2|.|TRBV20-1
CSARRGGGVTGELFF
TGCAGTGCTAGACGGGGGGGAGGTGTCACCGGGGAGCTGTTTTTT
>TRBJ2-5|.|.|TRBV5-6
CASSPAPQETQYF
TGTGCCAGCAGCCCTGCCCCCCAAGAGACCCAGTACTTC
>TRBJ2-5|TRBD2|.|TRBV10-3
CASSYVAGAEVPAETQYF
TGTGCCAGCAGTTACGTGGCGGGAGCGGAGGTCCCCGCAGAGACCCAGTACTTC
>TRBJ1-1|.|many|TRBV20-1
CSARDQGYTEAFF
TGCAGTGCTAGAGATCAGGGGTACACTGAAGCTTTCTTT
>TRBJ1-1|TRBD1|many|TRBV7-6
CASSPRDRRGTEAFF
TGTGCCAGCAGCCCTCGGGACAGGAGGGGCACTGAAGCTTTCTTT
>TRBJ1-2|.|many|TRBV10-3
CAISESRGTLNYGYTF
TGTGCCATCAGTGAGTCGCGAGGGACTCTAAACTATGGCTACACCTTC
>TRBJ1-1|.|.|TRBV7-2
CASKLAQGSAEAFF
TGTGCTAGCAAGCTTGCTCAGGGGAGCGCTGAAGCTTTCTTT
>TRBJ2-7|.|.|TRBV5-6
CASSSLDSPYEQYF
TGTGCCAGCAGCTCTTTGGACAGCCCCTACGAGCAGTACTTC
>TRBJ1-1|.|.|TRBV6-2/TRBV6-3
CASARNGNTEAFF
TGTGCCAGCGCCCGGAACGGCAACACTGAAGCTTTCTTT
>TRBJ1-2|.|.|TRBV7-9
CASSLDAGTDYGYTF
TGTGCCAGCAGCTTAGATGCAGGGACGGACTATGGCTACACCTTC
>TRBJ1-2|.|many|TRBV19
CASTRQVRGYGYTF
TGTGCCAGTACCAGACAGGTTAGGGGCTATGGCTACACCTTC
>TRBJ1-1|.|.|TRBV5-1
CASSLEHGNTEAFF
TGCGCCAGCAGCTTGGAGCACGGAAACACTGAAGCTTTCTTT
>TRBJ2-2|TRBD1|many|TRBV29-1
CSAGQQNGELFF
TGCAGCGCGGGACAGCAGAACGGGGAGCTGTTTTTT
>TRBJ2-7|.|many|TRBV3-1
CASSHGRRSYEQYF
TGTGCCAGCAGCCACGGACGTCGATCCTACGAGCAGTACTTC